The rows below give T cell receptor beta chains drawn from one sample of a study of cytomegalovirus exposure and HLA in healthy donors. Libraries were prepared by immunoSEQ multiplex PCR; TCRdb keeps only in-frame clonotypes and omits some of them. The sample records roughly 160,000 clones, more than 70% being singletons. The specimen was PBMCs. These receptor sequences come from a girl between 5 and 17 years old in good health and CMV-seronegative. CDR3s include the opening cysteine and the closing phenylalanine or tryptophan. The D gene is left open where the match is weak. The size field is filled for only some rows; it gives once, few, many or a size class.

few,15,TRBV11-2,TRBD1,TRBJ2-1,TGTGCCAGCAGCCAGAGGAGAGGGGGCGGCTATGAGCAGTTCTTC,CASSQRRGGGYEQFF
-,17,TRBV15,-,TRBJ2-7,TGTGCCACCAGCAGAGAACTGTACAGACCCAGCTCCTACGAGCAGTACTTC,CATSRELYRPSSYEQYF
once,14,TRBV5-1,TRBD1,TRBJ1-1,TGCGCCAGCAGCAGACAGGGTGAAAGGACTGAAGCTTTCTTT,CASSRQGERTEAFF
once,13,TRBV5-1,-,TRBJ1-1,TGCGCCAGCAGCCCGTGGGGGGGGACTGAAGCTTTCTTT,CASSPWGGTEAFF
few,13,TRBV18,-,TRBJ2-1,TGTGCCAGCTCACTCGAGCGGGACAATGAGCAGTTCTTC,CASSLERDNEQFF
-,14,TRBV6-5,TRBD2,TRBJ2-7,TGTGCCAGCAGTCACGGAGCGGGGTCCTACGAGCAGTACTTC,CASSHGAGSYEQYF
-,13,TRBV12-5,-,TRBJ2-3,TGTGCTAGTGGTTTGGACCAGGGCGATACGCAGTATTTT,CASGLDQGDTQYF
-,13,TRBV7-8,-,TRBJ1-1,TGTGCCAGCAGCCGGCTAAGGGAGCGTGGGGCTTTCTTT,CASSRLRERGAFF
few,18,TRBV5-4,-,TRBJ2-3,TGTGCCAGCAGCTTTCCTTGGTCCCGGGGAGCAAACACAGATACGCAGTATTTT,CASSFPWSRGANTDTQYF
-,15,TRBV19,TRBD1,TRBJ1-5,TGTGCCAGTAGTGCTACAGGGGCGAGCAATCAGCCCCAGCATTTT,CASSATGASNQPQHF
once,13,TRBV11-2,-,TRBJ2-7,TGTGCCAGCAGCTTCTACTACTCCCGCGAGCAGTACTTC,CASSFYYSREQYF
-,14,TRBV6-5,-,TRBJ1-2,TGTGCCAGCTCCTATAGCGGGGGGCGCTTTGGCTACACCTTC,CASSYSGGRFGYTF
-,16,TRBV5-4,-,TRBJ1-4,TGTGCCAGCACCCCGGGGGGTGGTGCCTCTAATGAAAAACTGTTTTTT,CASTPGGGASNEKLFF
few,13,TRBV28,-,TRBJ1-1,TGTGCCAGCATTCAGACCCACCCTGGCGGAGCTTTCTTT,CASIQTHPGGAFF
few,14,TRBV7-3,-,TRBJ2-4,TGTGCCAGCAGCTTAAATAGCTATGGAAACATTCAGTACTTC,CASSLNSYGNIQYF
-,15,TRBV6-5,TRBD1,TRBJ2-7,TGTGCCAGCAGTTCCACCGGGACAGGGGACTACGAGCAGTACTTC,CASSSTGTGDYEQYF
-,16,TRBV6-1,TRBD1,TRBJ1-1,TGTGCCAGCAGTGAGAATTTCGGGGCAGGGGGAACTGAAGCTTTCTTT,CASSENFGAGGTEAFF
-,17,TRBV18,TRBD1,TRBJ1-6,TGTGCCAGCTCACCGACGGGACAGGGGGCGCGGGATTCACCCCTCCACTTT,CASSPTGQGARDSPLHF
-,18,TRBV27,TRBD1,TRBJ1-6,TGTGCCAGCAGGTATAACAGGGGTCTTAGCTCCTATAATTCACCCCTCCACTTT,CASRYNRGLSSYNSPLHF
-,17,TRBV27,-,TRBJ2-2,TGTGCCAGCAGTTACGCCCGAGGAGGAGTGAACACCGGGGAGCTGTTTTTT,CASSYARGGVNTGELFF
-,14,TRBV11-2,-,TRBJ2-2,TGTGCCAGCAGCACGAATACAGTGTCCGGGGAGCTGTTTTTT,CASSTNTVSGELFF
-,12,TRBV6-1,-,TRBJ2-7,TGTGCCAGCACCCGGACAGACTACGAGCAGTACTTC,CASTRTDYEQYF
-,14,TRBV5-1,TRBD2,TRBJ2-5,TGCGCCAGCAGCATGATACAAACGGGGGGGACCCAGTACTTC,CASSMIQTGGTQYF
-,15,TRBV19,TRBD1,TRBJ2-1,TGTGCCAGTAGATTGGACAGGAGCTCCTACAATGAGCAGTTCTTC,CASRLDRSSYNEQFF
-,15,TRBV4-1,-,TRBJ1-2,TGCGCCAGCAGCCAAGAGTGGAAGACGGAGGATGGCTACACCTTC,CASSQEWKTEDGYTF
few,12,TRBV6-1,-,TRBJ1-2,TGTGCCAGCAGTGAACGTACATATGGCTACACCTTC,CASSERTYGYTF
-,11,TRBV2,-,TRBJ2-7,TGTGCCAGCCGCGCATTCTACGAGCAGTACTTC,CASRAFYEQYF
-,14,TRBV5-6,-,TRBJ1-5,TGTGCCAGCAGCCTCGGGACAAGTAATCAGCCCCAGCATTTT,CASSLGTSNQPQHF
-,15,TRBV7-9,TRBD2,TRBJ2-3,TGTGCCAGCAGCTCCGGGACTAGCGGACCAGATACGCAGTATTTT,CASSSGTSGPDTQYF
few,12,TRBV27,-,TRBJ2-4,TGTGCCAGCCGGACGGGGAATAACATTCAGTACTTC,CASRTGNNIQYF
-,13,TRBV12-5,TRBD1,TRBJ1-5,TGTGCTAGTAAGAACTGGGACAGTCAGCCCCAGCATTTT,CASKNWDSQPQHF
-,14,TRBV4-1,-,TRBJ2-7,TGCGCCAGCAGCCAAGTAGAGAGATCCTACGAGCAGTACTTC,CASSQVERSYEQYF
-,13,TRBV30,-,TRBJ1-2,TGTGCTTCCCTTCTTACAGGGTTATCTGGCTACACCTTC,CASLLTGLSGYTF
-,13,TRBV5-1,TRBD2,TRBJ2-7,TGCGCCAGCAGCCCGACTAGCGGCTACGAGCAGTACTTC,CASSPTSGYEQYF
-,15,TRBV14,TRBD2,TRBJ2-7,TGTGCCAGCAGCCAACAGGGACTAGCGGGGGCCGAGCAGTACTTC,CASSQQGLAGAEQYF
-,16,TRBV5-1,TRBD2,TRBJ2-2,TGCGCCAGCAGCTGGACTAGCGGGGGTAACACCGGGGAGCTGTTTTTT,CASSWTSGGNTGELFF
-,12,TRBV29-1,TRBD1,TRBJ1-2,TGCAGCGCTGGACAGGGGAACTATGGCTACACCTTC,CSAGQGNYGYTF
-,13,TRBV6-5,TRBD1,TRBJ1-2,TGTGCCAGCAGCAAGGGACAGAGAGGAGGCTACACCTTC,CASSKGQRGGYTF
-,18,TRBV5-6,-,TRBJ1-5,TGTGCCAGCAGCTCGGAAGGGGCGCGAAGGGATAGCAATCAGCCCCAGCATTTT,CASSSEGARRDSNQPQHF
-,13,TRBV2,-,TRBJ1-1,TGTGCCAGCACCTCGACAGGAGACACTGAAGCTTTCTTT,CASTSTGDTEAFF
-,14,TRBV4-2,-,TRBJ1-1,TGTGCCAGCAGCCCACCGGGAACGAACACTGAAGCTTTCTTT,CASSPPGTNTEAFF
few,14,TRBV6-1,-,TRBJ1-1,TGTGCCAGCATTCAACTTAACTCGAACACTGAAGCTTTCTTT,CASIQLNSNTEAFF